The clone carrying this T cell receptor beta chain was seen repeatedly, ten times or more. Its target is not known. TCRdb itself ran the RT-PCR reads through MiXCR, one entry per CDR3 protein. Altogether some 850,000 distinct CDR3 sequences are present, around 18% being singletons, with the ten largest covering under 13%. This sample is drawn from a study of response to subunit inactivated influenza vaccine. Trimming removed 2 bases from V and 6 bases from J; junction bases left unmatched: 7. The CDR3 has 16 residues. The germline V gene encodes CDR1 DFQATT and CDR2 SNEGSKA (reference sequence). Study outcomes and limitations: Only a handful of new T cells, the authors suggested, are recruited with each seasonal influenza vaccination.

The rearrangement links TRBV20-1 to TRBJ2-1; TRBD2 matches at 13 bases. The origin of this receptor is a man aged 50 to 59 who received an inactivated influenza vaccine. This sample comprised PBMCs from blood, obtained 4 to 6 days after vaccination. CDR3 coding DNA: TGCAGTGCTAGACGCCCCGGACTAGCGGGAGTCAATGAGCAGTTCTTC. It codes for CSARRPGLAGVNEQFF.